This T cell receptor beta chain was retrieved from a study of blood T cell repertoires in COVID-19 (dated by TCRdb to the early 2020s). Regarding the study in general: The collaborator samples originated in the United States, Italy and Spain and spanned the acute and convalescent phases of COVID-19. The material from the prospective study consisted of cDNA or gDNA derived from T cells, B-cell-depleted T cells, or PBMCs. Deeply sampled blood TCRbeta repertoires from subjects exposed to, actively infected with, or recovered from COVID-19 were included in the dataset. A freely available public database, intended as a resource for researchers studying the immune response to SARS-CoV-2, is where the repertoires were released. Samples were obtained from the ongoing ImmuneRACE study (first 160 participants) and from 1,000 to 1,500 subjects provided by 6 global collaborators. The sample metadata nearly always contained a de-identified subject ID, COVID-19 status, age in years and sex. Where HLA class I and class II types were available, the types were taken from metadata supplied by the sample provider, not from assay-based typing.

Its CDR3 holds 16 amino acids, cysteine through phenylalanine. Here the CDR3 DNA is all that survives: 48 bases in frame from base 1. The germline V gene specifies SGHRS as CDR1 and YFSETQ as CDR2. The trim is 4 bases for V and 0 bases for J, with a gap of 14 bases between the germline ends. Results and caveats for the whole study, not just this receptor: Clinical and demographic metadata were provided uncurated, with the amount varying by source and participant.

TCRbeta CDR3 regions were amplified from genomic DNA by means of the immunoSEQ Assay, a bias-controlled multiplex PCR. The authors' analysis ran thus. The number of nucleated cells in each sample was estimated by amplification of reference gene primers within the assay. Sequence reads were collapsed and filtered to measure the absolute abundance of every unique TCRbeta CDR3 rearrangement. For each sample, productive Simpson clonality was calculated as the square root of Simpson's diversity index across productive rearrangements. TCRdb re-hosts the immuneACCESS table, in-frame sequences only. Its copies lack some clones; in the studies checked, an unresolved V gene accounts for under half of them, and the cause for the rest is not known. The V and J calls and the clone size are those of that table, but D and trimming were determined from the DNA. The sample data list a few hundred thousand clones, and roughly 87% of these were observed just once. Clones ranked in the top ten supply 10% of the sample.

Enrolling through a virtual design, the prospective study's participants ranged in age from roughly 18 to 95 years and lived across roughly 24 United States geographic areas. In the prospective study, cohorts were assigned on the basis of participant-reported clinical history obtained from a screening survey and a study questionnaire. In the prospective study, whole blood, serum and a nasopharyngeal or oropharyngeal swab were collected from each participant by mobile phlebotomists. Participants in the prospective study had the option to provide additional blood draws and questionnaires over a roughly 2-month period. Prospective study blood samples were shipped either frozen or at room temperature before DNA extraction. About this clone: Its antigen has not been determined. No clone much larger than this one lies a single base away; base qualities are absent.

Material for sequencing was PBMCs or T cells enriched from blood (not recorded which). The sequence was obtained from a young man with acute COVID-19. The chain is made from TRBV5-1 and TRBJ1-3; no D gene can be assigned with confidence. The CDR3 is CASSVTGSSSGNTIYF. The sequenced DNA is TGCGCCAGCAGCGTCACCGGGTCCTCCTCTGGAAACACCATATATTTT.